The rows below give T cell receptor beta chains drawn from one sample of a study of cytomegalovirus exposure and HLA in healthy donors. Profiled with immunoSEQ multiplex PCR; TCRdb holds only in-frame clones, not every one. The table records about 160,000 clones, roughly 80% of them present only once. Material for sequencing was PBMCs. The receptors were sampled from a female donor in good health and CMV-seronegative. The CDR3 runs from the conserved cysteine through the conserved F or W. A D gene is named only where the DNA matches it firmly. Clone size, where shown, is once, few, many, or a class for clones that have expanded.

j_call	d_call	clone_size	v_call	cdr3_aa	cdr3_nt
TRBJ1-3	-	-	TRBV11-2	CASSLTTASGNTIYF	TGTGCCAGCAGCTTAACGACAGCCTCTGGAAACACCATATATTTT
TRBJ2-1	-	-	TRBV7-9	CASGRGSYNEQFF	TGTGCCAGCGGCAGGGGCTCCTACAATGAGCAGTTCTTC
TRBJ2-3	-	-	TRBV7-3	CASSLGPGEPDTQYF	TGTGCCAGCAGCTTAGGCCCCGGAGAGCCAGATACGCAGTATTTT
TRBJ1-2	TRBD1	-	TRBV14	CASSQDLGQGFGYTF	TGTGCCAGCAGCCAAGATCTTGGACAGGGGTTTGGCTACACCTTC
TRBJ1-4	TRBD1	-	TRBV5-6	CASSSGQGTEKLFF	TGTGCCAGCAGCTCCGGACAGGGTACTGAAAAACTGTTTTTT
TRBJ2-6	-	-	TRBV5-4	CASSFPSSGANVLTF	TGTGCCAGCAGCTTTCCGAGCTCTGGGGCCAACGTCCTGACTTTC
TRBJ2-2	TRBD2	-	TRBV15	CATSRTGGLNTGELFF	TGTGCCACCAGCAGGACGGGAGGGCTGAACACCGGGGAGCTGTTTTTT
TRBJ2-2	TRBD1	few	TRBV10-3	CAISENRGLFTGELFF	TGTGCCATCAGTGAAAACAGGGGGCTCTTCACCGGGGAGCTGTTTTTT
TRBJ1-1	-	once	TRBV10-1	CASSESGRGAAFF	TGCGCCAGCAGTGAGTCAGGGCGCGGGGCAGCTTTCTTT
TRBJ2-3	-	-	TRBV5-1	CASSRGSGDTQYF	TGCGCCAGCAGTCGGGGGTCTGGAGATACGCAGTATTTT
TRBJ2-2	-	-	TRBV19	CASSIPQGGNTGELFF	TGTGCCAGTAGTATTCCACAGGGCGGGAACACCGGGGAGCTGTTTTTT
TRBJ1-1	-	-	TRBV5-1	CASRPYPTGNTEAFF	TGCGCCAGCAGACCGTATCCTACAGGGAACACTGAAGCTTTCTTT
TRBJ2-1	-	-	TRBV5-4	CASSLKGTSYNEQFF	TGTGCCAGCAGCTTGAAGGGGACATCCTACAATGAGCAGTTCTTC
TRBJ2-2	TRBD2	few	TRBV2	CASRTSGKTGELFF	TGTGCCAGCAGGACTAGCGGGAAAACCGGGGAGCTGTTTTTT
TRBJ2-7	TRBD1	few	TRBV9	CASSAGQVSYEQYF	TGTGCCAGCAGCGCAGGACAGGTGTCCTACGAGCAGTACTTC
TRBJ2-2	TRBD1	-	TRBV19	CASSFGQGAGTGELFF	TGTGCCAGTAGTTTCGGACAGGGGGCCGGTACCGGGGAGCTGTTTTTT
TRBJ2-7	TRBD2	-	TRBV5-1	CASSSGPIAGDYEQYF	TGCGCCAGCAGCTCGGGACCCATAGCGGGAGACTACGAGCAGTACTTC
TRBJ2-7	TRBD1	-	TRBV7-8	CASSLGWGTGAYEQYF	TGTGCCAGCAGCTTAGGTTGGGGGACAGGCGCCTACGAGCAGTACTTC
TRBJ1-5	TRBD1	-	TRBV7-9	CASSPGQGAEQPQHF	TGTGCCAGCAGCCCGGGACAGGGGGCCGAACAGCCCCAGCATTTT
TRBJ1-1	-	-	TRBV5-5	CASSLVPGNTEAFF	TGTGCCAGCAGCTTGGTGCCAGGCAACACTGAAGCTTTCTTT
TRBJ1-2	TRBD1	few	TRBV4-1	CASSPGQGVYGYTF	TGCGCCAGCAGCCCGGGACAGGGGGTCTATGGCTACACCTTC
TRBJ1-2	-	-	TRBV21-1	CASSRCGLGGYTF	TGTGCCAGCAGCAGATGTGGACTTGGGGGCTACACCTTC
TRBJ2-5	-	-	TRBV11-1	CASSPRFQETQYF	TGTGCCAGCAGCCCCCGGTTCCAAGAGACCCAGTACTTC
TRBJ2-7	-	-	TRBV19	CASSIVGGTYEQYF	TGTGCCAGTAGTATAGTTGGGGGGACCTACGAGCAGTACTTC
TRBJ2-1	TRBD2	-	TRBV7-9	CASSFSGSLRDEQFF	TGTGCCAGCAGCTTTAGCGGGAGCCTCCGGGATGAGCAGTTCTTC
TRBJ2-1	-	-	TRBV27	CASSLRPGTFYNEQFF	TGTGCCAGCAGTTTACGCCCCGGGACTTTCTACAATGAGCAGTTCTTC
TRBJ1-5	TRBD1	-	TRBV5-8	CASSPGQGGNQPQHF	TGTGCCAGCAGCCCAGGACAGGGCGGCAATCAGCCCCAGCATTTT
TRBJ2-2	TRBD1	-	TRBV19	CASSGGQGNRELFF	TGTGCCAGTAGTGGGGGACAGGGGAACAGGGAGCTGTTTTTT
TRBJ1-5	TRBD1	-	TRBV19	CASSIETGPNQPQHF	TGTGCCAGTAGTATAGAGACAGGGCCCAATCAGCCCCAGCATTTT
TRBJ1-1	-	-	TRBV5-8	CASSSFPTRVDFLNTEAFF	TGTGCCAGCAGCTCCTTCCCGACGCGGGTCGATTTTTTGAACACTGAAGCTTTCTTT
TRBJ1-4	TRBD1	-	TRBV19	CASSMRQGAREKLFF	TGTGCCAGTAGTATGCGTCAGGGGGCGAGGGAAAAACTGTTTTTT
TRBJ2-3	-	-	TRBV2	CASSPIWAGAGTDTQYF	TGTGCCAGCAGTCCCATATGGGCGGGGGCGGGGACAGATACGCAGTATTTT
TRBJ1-5	-	-	TRBV30	CAWSVTDNQPQHF	TGTGCCTGGAGTGTAACAGACAATCAGCCCCAGCATTTT
TRBJ1-3	-	-	TRBV30	CASLPGGRTQRVGNTIYF	TGTGCCTCCCTCCCCGGGGGGCGAACCCAAAGAGTTGGAAACACCATATATTTT
TRBJ1-2	TRBD1	once	TRBV2	CASSHPGQNYGYTF	TGTGCCAGCAGTCACCCGGGACAGAACTATGGCTACACCTTC
TRBJ2-2	-	-	TRBV7-3	CASSLRGADGELFF	TGTGCCAGCAGCTTACGGGGGGCGGACGGGGAGCTGTTTTTT
TRBJ2-3	TRBD2	-	TRBV6-5	CASSYDQAGGTDTQYF	TGTGCCAGCAGTTACGATCAGGCGGGGGGCACAGATACGCAGTATTTT
TRBJ2-7	-	-	TRBV6-5	CASSYRGGRLSEQYF	TGTGCCAGCAGTTATAGGGGGGGGAGACTTTCCGAGCAGTACTTC
TRBJ1-2	-	few	TRBV30	CAWSGWDTNYGYTF	TGTGCCTGGAGTGGCTGGGACACTAACTATGGCTACACCTTC
TRBJ1-4	TRBD1	-	TRBV7-6	CASSPQTGFDEKLFF	TGTGCCAGCAGCCCGCAGACAGGGTTTGATGAAAAACTGTTTTTT
TRBJ1-1	-	-	TRBV2	CASSPAGTEAFF	TGTGCCAGCAGCCCTGCGGGGACTGAAGCTTTCTTT
TRBJ2-2	-	-	TRBV7-8	CASSPGVTGELFF	TGTGCCAGCAGCCCAGGGGTCACCGGGGAGCTGTTTTTT
TRBJ1-1	TRBD1	-	TRBV30	CAWSETSTGAAFF	TGTGCCTGGAGCGAAACTTCGACAGGGGCGGCTTTCTTT
TRBJ1-1	-	once	TRBV7-8	CASRDLGGTEAFF	TGTGCCAGCAGGGATTTGGGGGGGACTGAAGCTTTCTTT
TRBJ1-2	-	-	TRBV18	CASSPSAEIYGYTF	TGTGCCAGCTCACCCTCCGCGGAGATCTATGGCTACACCTTC
TRBJ1-2	TRBD1	-	TRBV9	CASSVARGTGGNGYTF	TGTGCCAGCAGCGTAGCTCGGGGGACAGGGGGAAATGGCTACACCTTC
TRBJ1-1	-	-	TRBV10-3	CATSGGYTEAFF	TGTGCCACTAGCGGGGGGTACACTGAAGCTTTCTTT
TRBJ2-7	TRBD2	-	TRBV6-5	CASSEREGYEQYF	TGTGCCAGCAGTGAAAGGGAGGGCTACGAGCAGTACTTC
TRBJ2-1	TRBD2	-	TRBV11-3	CASIHGTSGSSYNEQFF	TGTGCCAGCATCCACGGGACTAGCGGAAGCTCCTACAATGAGCAGTTCTTC
TRBJ1-1	-	-	TRBV20-1	CSARPETEAFF	TGCAGTGCTAGGCCCGAGACTGAAGCTTTCTTT